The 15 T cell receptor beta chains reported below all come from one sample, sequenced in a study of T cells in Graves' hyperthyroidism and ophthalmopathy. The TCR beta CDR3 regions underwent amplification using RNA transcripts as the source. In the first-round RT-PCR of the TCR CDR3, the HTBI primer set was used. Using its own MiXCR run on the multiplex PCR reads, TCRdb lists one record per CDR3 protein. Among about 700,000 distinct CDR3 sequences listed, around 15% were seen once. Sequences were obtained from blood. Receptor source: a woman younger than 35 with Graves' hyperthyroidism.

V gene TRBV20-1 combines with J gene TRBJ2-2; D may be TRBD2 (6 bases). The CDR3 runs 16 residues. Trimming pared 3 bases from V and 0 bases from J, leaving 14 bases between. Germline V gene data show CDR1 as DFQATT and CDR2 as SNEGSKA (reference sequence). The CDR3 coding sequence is TGCAGTGCTAGGAAACATTGGGGGGCGAACACCGGGGAGCTGTTTTTT. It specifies CSARKHWGANTGELFF.

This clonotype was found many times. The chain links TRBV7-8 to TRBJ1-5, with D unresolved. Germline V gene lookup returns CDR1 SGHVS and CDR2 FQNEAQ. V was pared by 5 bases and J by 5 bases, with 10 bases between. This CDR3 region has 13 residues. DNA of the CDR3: TGTGCCAGCAGCCCCTCGAGCGATCAGCCCCAGCATTTT. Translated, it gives CASSPSSDQPQHF.

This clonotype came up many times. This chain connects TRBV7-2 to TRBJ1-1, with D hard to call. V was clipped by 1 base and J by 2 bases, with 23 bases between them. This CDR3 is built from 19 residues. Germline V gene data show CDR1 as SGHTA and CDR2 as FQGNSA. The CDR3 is CASSLDYRDALLPNTEAFF. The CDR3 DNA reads TGTGCCAGCAGCTTAGACTATAGGGATGCCCTGCTCCCAAACACTGAAGCTTTCTTT.

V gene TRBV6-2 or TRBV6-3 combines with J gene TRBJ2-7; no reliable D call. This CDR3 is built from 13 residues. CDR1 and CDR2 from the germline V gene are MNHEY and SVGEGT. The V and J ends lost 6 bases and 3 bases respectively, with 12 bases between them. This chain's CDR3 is CASREPYDYEQYF. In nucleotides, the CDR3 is TGTGCCAGCAGGGAGCCCTACGACTACGAGCAGTACTTC.

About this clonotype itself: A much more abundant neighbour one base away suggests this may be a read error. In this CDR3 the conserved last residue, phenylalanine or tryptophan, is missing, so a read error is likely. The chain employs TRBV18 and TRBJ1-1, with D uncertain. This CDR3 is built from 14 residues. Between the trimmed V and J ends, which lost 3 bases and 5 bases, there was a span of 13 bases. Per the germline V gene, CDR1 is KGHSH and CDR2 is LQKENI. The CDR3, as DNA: TGTGCCAGCTCACCTTCGGTCGGCGGTACTGAAGCTTTCTTA. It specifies CASSPSVGGTEAFL.

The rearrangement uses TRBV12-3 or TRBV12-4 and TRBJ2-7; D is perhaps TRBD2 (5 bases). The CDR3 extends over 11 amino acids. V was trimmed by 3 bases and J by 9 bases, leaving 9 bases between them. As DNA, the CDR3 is TGTGCCAGCAGTTTTGGCGCGGGGCAGTACTTC. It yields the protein CASSFGAGQYF.

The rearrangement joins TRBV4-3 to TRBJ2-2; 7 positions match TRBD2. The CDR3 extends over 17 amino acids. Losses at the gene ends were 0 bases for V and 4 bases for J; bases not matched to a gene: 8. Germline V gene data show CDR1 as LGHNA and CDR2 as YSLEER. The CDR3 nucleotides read TGCGCCAGCAGCCAAGATCCCGGACTAGTAGGCACCGGGGAGCTGTTTTTT. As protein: CASSQDPGLVGTGELFF.

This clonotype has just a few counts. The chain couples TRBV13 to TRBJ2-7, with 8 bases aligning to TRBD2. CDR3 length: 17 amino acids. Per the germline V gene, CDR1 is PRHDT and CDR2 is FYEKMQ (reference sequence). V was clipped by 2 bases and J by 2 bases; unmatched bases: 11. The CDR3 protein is CASSLQRTSSVAYEQYF. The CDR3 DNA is TGTGCCAGCAGCTTACAAAGGACTAGCAGCGTGGCCTACGAGCAGTACTTC.

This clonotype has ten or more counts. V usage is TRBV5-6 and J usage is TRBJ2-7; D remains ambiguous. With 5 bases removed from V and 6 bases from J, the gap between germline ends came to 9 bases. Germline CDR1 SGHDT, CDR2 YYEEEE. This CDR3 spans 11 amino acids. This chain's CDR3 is CASSYDREQYF. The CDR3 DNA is TGTGCCAGCAGTTACGATCGCGAGCAGTACTTC.

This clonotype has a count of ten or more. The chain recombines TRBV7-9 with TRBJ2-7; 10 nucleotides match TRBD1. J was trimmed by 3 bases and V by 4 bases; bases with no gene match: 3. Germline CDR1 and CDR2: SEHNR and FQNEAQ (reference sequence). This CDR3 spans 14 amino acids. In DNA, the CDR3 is TGTGCCAGCAGCTCGGACAGGGGGTTCTACGAGCAGTACTTC. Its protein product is CASSSDRGFYEQYF.

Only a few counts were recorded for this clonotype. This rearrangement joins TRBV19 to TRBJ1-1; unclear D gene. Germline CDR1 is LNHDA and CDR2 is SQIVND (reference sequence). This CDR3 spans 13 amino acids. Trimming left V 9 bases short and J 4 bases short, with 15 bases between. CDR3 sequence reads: CASAVDFRTEAFF. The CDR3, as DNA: TGTGCCAGCGCCGTGGACTTCCGCACTGAAGCTTTCTTT. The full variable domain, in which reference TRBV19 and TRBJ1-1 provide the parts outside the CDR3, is DGGITQSPKYLFRKEGQNVTLSCEQNLNHDAMYWYRQDPGQGLRLIYYSQIVNDFQKGDIAEGYSVSREKKESFPLTVTSAQKNPTAFYLCASAVDFRTEAFFGQGTRLTVV.

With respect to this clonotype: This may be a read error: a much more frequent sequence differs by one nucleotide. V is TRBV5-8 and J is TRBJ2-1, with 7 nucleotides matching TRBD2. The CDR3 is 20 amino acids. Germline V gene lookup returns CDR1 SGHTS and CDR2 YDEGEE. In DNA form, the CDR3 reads TGTGGCAGCACCGCGGCGGGGACCTATCACGGTCGGGAGGCTTACAATGAGCAGTTCTTC. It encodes CGSTAAGTYHGREAYNEQFF.

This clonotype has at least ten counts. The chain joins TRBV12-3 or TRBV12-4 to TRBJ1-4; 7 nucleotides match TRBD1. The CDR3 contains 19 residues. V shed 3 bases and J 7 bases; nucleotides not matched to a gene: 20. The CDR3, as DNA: TGTGCCAGCAGTTTGAGAGGGACCTGGGGACAGCCTGAGGGTGAAAAACTGTTTTTT. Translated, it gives CASSLRGTWGQPEGEKLFF.

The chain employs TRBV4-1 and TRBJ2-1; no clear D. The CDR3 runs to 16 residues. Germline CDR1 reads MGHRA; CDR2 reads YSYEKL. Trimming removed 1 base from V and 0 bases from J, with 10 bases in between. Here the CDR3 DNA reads TGCGCCAGCAGCCAAGCGGCGGAGAGCTCCTACAATGAGCAGTTCTTC. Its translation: CASSQAAESSYNEQFF.

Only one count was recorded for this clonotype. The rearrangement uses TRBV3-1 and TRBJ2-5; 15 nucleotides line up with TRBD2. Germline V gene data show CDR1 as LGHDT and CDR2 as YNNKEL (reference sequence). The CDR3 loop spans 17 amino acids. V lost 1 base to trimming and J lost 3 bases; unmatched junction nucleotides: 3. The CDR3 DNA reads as TGTGCCAGCAGCCAAGGGACTAGCGGGAGGGCCGAAGAGACCCAGTACTTC. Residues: CASSQGTSGRAEETQYF.